The T cell receptor beta chain described here comes from a study of identifying expanded T cells in peripheral blood. With V trimmed by 9 bases and J by 3 bases, 4 bases remained unmatched. The CDR3 is 14 residues long. CDR1 and CDR2 from the germline V gene are WNHNN and SYGVQD (reference sequence). Measured with immunoSEQ multiplex PCR; TCRdb has only the in-frame clones, and not every one. The table has about 100,000 clones, 75% to 90% seen once; the top ten hold 4.5% to 6.5%. The rearrangement joins TRBV10-1 to TRBJ2-3; TRBD2 matches at 12 bases. Sequenced input: blood. The receptor was derived from a person aged 18 to 75 in good health. CDR3: CARRTSGATDTQYF. In nucleotides, the CDR3 is TGCGCCAGAAGGACTAGCGGGGCAACAGATACGCAGTATTTT.